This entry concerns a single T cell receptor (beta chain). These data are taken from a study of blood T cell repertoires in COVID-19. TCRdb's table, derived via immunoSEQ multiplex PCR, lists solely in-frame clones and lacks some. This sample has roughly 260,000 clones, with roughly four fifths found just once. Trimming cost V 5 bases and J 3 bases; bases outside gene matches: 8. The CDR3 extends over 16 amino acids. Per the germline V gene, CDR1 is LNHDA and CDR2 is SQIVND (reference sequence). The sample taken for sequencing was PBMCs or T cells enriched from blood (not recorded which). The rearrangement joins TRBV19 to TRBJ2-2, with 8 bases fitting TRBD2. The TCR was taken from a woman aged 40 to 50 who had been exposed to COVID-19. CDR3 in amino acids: CASSARGGGDTGELFF. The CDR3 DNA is TGTGCCAGTAGTGCCCGGGGGGGAGGTGACACCGGGGAGCTGTTTTTT.